This T cell receptor beta chain was sequenced for a study of T-cell reconstitution after alpha-beta-depleted transplantation in children. This clonotype was seen a few times. There are 15 residues in the CDR3. Germline V CDR1 and CDR2: SNHLY, FYNNEI. V lost 6 bases and J 0 bases, leaving 11 bases between the germline ends. Molecular barcoding with unique molecular identifiers was used for the TCRbeta library. TCRdb analysed the PCR reads with MiXCR anew, one entry per CDR3 protein. The sample yields around 490,000 distinct CDR3 sequences, about an eighth seen once. The clonotype was recovered from a female patient aged 2 to 10 who had a stem cell transplant for aplastic anemia, so the T cells may come from the graft donor. The sample in question was PBMCs, mostly from graft donor cells, obtained 180 days after TCRalphabeta/CD19-depleted stem cell transplant. The J gene is TRBJ2-2, the V gene TRBV2, with D maybe TRBD2 (5 bases). The chain's CDR3 is CASRPRGSNTGELFF. In DNA, the CDR3 is TGTGCCAGCAGGCCCCGGGGTTCGAACACCGGGGAGCTGTTTTTT. The full variable domain, in which reference TRBV2 and TRBJ2-2 provide the parts outside the CDR3, is EPEVTQTPSHQVTQMGQEVILRCVPISNHLYFYWYRQILGQKVEFLVSFYNNEISEKSEIFDDQFSVERPDGSNFTLKIRSTKLEDSAMYFCASRPRGSNTGELFFGEGSRLTVL.